Sequencing of this T cell receptor (beta chain) was carried out in a study of regulatory T cells in long-lasting Graves disease. The TCR beta library used iRepertoire HTBI primers with Arm-PCR amplification of CDR3. As handled by the study authors: Identified segments across samples numbered just over 60 TRBV and about 13 TRBJ. A single record per CDR3 protein comes from TCRdb applying MiXCR to the multiplex PCR reads. Here the V and J calls rest on TCRdb's processing, not on the authors' analysis. The repertoire consists of more than 300,000 distinct CDR3 sequences, with around 20% occurring once and the leading ten covering 25% to 30%. Germline loops: CDR1 LGHNT, CDR2 FRNRAP. Trimming took 3 bases from V and 2 from J, leaving 7 bases between them. This CDR3 has 13 residues. This clonotype occurred a few times. Its antigen remains unidentified. Study observations and caveats: Under persistent disease, TRBV28, TRBJ1-2 and TRBJ2-5 were used preferentially.

The time point denotes: persistent/refractory GD, antithyroid drugs over 5 years with positive TRAb. The TCR library was made from RNA that had been extracted from PBMCs in TRIzol. Collection of peripheral blood (nine milliliters) was done using EDTA tubes. The V gene is TRBV12-5, the J gene TRBJ1-2; D not resolved. This receptor was identified in a female donor with Graves disease. The sample consisted of peripheral blood mononuclear cells (PBMCs), taken when the disease was refractory, from a patient treated with antithyroid drugs. The CDR3 nucleotides read TGTGCTAGTGGTTTAGGGCCGAACTATGGCTACACCTTC. Protein sequence: CASGLGPNYGYTF. The whole variable domain, filled in from reference TRBV12-5 and TRBJ1-2, reads DARVTQTPRHKVTEMGQEVTMRCQPILGHNTVFWYRQTMMQGLELLAYFRNRAPLDDSGMPKDRFSAEMPDATLATLKIQPSEPRDSAVYFCASGLGPNYGYTFGSGTRLTVV.